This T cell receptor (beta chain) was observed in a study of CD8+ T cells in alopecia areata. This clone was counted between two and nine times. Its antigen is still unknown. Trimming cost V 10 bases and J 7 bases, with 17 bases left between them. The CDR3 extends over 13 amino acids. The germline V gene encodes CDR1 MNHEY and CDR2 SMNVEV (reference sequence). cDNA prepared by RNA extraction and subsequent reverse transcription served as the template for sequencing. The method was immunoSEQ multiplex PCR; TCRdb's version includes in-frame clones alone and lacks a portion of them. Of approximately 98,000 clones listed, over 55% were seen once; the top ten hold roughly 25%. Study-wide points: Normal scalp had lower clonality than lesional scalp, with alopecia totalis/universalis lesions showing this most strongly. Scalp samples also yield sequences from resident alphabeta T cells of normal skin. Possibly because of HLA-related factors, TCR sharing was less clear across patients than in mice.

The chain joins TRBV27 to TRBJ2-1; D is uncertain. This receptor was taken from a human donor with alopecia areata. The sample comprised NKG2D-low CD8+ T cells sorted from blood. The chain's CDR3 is CATLISGGNEQFF. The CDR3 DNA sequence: TGTGCCACCCTAATCTCCGGCGGAAATGAGCAGTTCTTC.